The clone carrying this T cell receptor (beta chain) was seen at least ten times. Its matching antigen is unknown. The CDR3 covers 15 residues. CDR1 and CDR2 (germline): SGHRS, YFSETQ. Losses at the gene ends were 7 bases for V and 6 bases for J; bases not matched to a gene: 9. These data come from a study of T cells in Graves' hyperthyroidism and ophthalmopathy. Study overall: Peripheral blood samples were taken at initial diagnosis, prior to any treatment.

RNA transcripts yielded amplified TCR beta CDR3 regions. The HTBI primer set drove a first-round RT-PCR of the TCR CDR3. Each CDR3 protein gets one entry after TCRdb re-called the multiplex PCR reads with MiXCR. Among 340,000 or so distinct CDR3 sequences listed, 15% to 20% were seen once. Hyperthyroidism was newly diagnosed in patients aged 18 to 65 (duration under 2 months). Whole-study findings and limits: The majority of expanded thyroid clonotypes above 0.001 also appeared in blood.

The specimen was blood. This TCR was sampled from a woman between 45 and 65 years old with Graves' hyperthyroidism. This chain connects TRBV5-1 to TRBJ2-2; 10 bases line up with TRBD2. The DNA of the CDR3 is TGCGCCAGCTCGAGCGGGGGGGCCAACGCCGGGGAGCTGTTTTTT. Its protein is CASSSGGANAGELFF.